The text below deals with one T cell receptor (beta chain). This sample stems from a study of blood T cell repertoires in COVID-19. This CDR3 is 19 amino acids long. Germline V gene sequence: CDR1 SGHVS, CDR2 FNYEAQ. Trimming took 2 bases from V and 5 from J, leaving 28 bases between them. TCRdb's copy holds only in-frame clones and misses some; the assay was immunoSEQ multiplex PCR. The sample yields roughly 380,000 clones, about 89% seen once. The specimen sequenced was peripheral blood. This chain joins TRBV7-6 and TRBJ2-7, with D possibly being TRBD2 (7 bases). The sequence derives from a woman aged 40 to 50 with COVID-19, enrolled during active disease. This CDR3 reads CASSLLGGQGSASGDEQYF. In nucleotides, the CDR3 is TGTGCCAGCAGCTTATTGGGGGGGCAGGGCTCGGCGTCCGGCGACGAGCAGTACTTC.